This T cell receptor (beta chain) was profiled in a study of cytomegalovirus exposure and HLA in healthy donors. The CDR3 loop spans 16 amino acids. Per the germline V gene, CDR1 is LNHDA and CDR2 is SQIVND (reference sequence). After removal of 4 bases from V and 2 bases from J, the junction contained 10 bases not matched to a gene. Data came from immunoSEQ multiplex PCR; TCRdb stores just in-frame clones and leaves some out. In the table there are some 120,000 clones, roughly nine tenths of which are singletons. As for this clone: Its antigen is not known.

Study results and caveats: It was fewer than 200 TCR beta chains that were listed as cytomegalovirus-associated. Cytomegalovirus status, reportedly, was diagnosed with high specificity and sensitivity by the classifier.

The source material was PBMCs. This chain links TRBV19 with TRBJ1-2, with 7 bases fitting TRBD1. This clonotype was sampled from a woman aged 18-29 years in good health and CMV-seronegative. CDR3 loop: CASSRVKTGLNYGYTF. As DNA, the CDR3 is TGTGCCAGTAGTAGGGTCAAGACAGGGCTCAACTATGGCTACACCTTC.